This TCR beta chain is drawn from a study of memory CD4+ T cells and cytomegalovirus serostatus. Single viable CD3+CD4+CD8-CD45RO+ cells were sorted as the memory CD4+ T cells. Findings and limits, study-wide: CD4+ memory repertoires contained about 40% of the roughly 160 reported CMV TCRbeta sequences.

Note on this clone: Antigen specificity is unknown.

The CDR3 extends over 13 amino acids. V lost 9 bases, J lost 5 bases, and 16 bases lay in between. Germline values: CDR1 SGHNT, CDR2 YENEEA. In the original workflow: Out-of-frame sequences were removed, leaving about 2,300,000 distinct TCRbeta sequences. Profiling relied on immunoSEQ multiplex PCR, and the TCRdb table lists in-frame clones only, not all of them. The V and J calls and clone size come from that table; D and trimming were worked out from the DNA. The sample has under 50,000 clones; approximately 78% are singletons. The chain carries TRBV11-3 and TRBJ2-5; D uncertain. Sequences were obtained from memory CD4+ T cells from blood. This clonotype was obtained from an adult in good health and CMV-seronegative. CDR3 protein: CASSETALETQYF. The DNA of the CDR3 is TGTGCCAGTTCAGAGACGGCTCTGGAGACCCAGTACTTC.